This T cell receptor beta chain stems from a study of blood T cells in healthy people across ages. Together with a sample-barcoded 5' primer, a J-beta primer mix was included in a second PCR lasting about 7 to 12 cycles. TCRdb re-analysed the 5' RACE reads in MiXCR, keeping a single row per CDR3 protein. The data contain about 780,000 distinct CDR3 sequences, around 68% of them singletons. Trimming removed 3 bases from V and 2 bases from J, with 18 bases in between. The CDR3 runs to 16 residues. Looked up from germline, CDR1 is SQVTM and CDR2 is ANQGSEA. The sample was blood. The chain joins TRBV29-1 to TRBJ2-3, with D perhaps matching TRBD1 or TRBD2 (5 bases each). This TCR derives from a man under 40 in good health. Here the CDR3 DNA reads TGCAGCGTTGATTTTGGGGGACCCGGGACCACAGATACGCAGTATTTT. This sequence encodes CSVDFGGPGTTDTQYF.